What follows are 14 T cell receptor beta chains derived from one specimen sequenced in a study of control samples from healthy donors and cancer patients. Sequencing used immunoSEQ multiplex PCR; TCRdb keeps in-frame clones, though not all of them. Among roughly 100,000 clones, 70% to 90% were seen once, and the ten largest hold 13% to 15%. The sample taken for sequencing was blood. These receptor sequences come from a man aged 25-40 years in good health.

The chain recombines TRBV4-3 with TRBJ2-1; D is possibly TRBD2 (6 bases). V was clipped by 4 bases and J by 4 bases, with 14 bases between them. The CDR3 is 15 amino acids. CDR1 LGHNA and CDR2 YSLEER come from the germline V gene. CDR3 coding DNA: TGCGCCAGCAGCCTTGACCGGGACTTTTACAATGAGCAGTTCTTC. Translating gives CASSLDRDFYNEQFF.

The rearrangement uses TRBV28 and TRBJ1-1; the match to TRBD1 covers 7 bases. This CDR3 contains 16 residues. V shed 5 bases, J shed 0 bases, and the junction held 9 bases outside the gene matches. CDR1 is MDHEN and CDR2 is SYDVKM in the germline V gene. The CDR3 loop is CASSLATGPMNTEAFF. The CDR3, as DNA: TGTGCCAGCAGTCTCGCGACAGGGCCGATGAACACTGAAGCTTTCTTT.

This chain connects TRBV7-3 to TRBJ2-1; 9 bases match TRBD2. J gave up 1 base and V 2 bases, and 3 bases lay outside the gene matches. The CDR3 loop spans 16 amino acids. CDR1 and CDR2 (germline): SGHTA, FQGTGA. The CDR3 nucleotides are TGTGCCAGCAGCTTAGCGGGAGGGTTTTCCTACAATGAGCAGTTCTTC. Amino acid sequence: CASSLAGGFSYNEQFF.

The rearrangement uses TRBV5-1 and TRBJ1-1, with D perhaps matching TRBD1 (5 bases). Germline V gene data show CDR1 as SGHRS and CDR2 as YFSETQ. V dropped 2 bases and J dropped 4 bases, with 6 bases sitting between them. This CDR3 is built from 12 residues. The CDR3 region is CASSFTGTEAFF. In nucleotides, the CDR3 is TGCGCCAGCAGCTTCACAGGCACTGAAGCTTTCTTT.

The chain joins TRBV7-3 to TRBJ2-1; the match to TRBD2 covers 12 bases. The V gene end was trimmed by 5 bases and the J gene end by 8 bases; junction bases not matched to a gene: 7. The CDR3 spans 15 residues. The germline V gene encodes CDR1 SGHTA and CDR2 FQGTGA. Here the CDR3 reads CASSQLAGGPDEQFF. CDR3 nucleotide sequence: TGTGCCAGCAGCCAGCTAGCGGGAGGGCCTGATGAGCAGTTCTTC.

The chain links TRBV19 to TRBJ1-5; D might be TRBD1 (6 bases). V lost 7 bases to trimming and J lost 1 base, with 14 bases between them. Germline assignment: CDR1 LNHDA and CDR2 SQIVND (reference sequence). The CDR3 is 15 amino acids. The CDR3 reads CASMGHSRSNQPQHF. The CDR3 DNA follows: TGTGCCAGTATGGGACACAGCAGAAGCAATCAGCCCCAGCATTTT.

The chain uses TRBV24-1 and TRBJ2-5, with D maybe TRBD2 (6 bases). The CDR3 is 14 residues long. Germline V gene data show CDR1 as KGHDR and CDR2 as SFDVKD. Deletions cut 5 bases from V and 6 bases from J, with 15 bases between. In nucleotides, the CDR3 is TGTGCCACCAGTGTCTCGCGGGGTGGGCAGACCCAGTACTTC. Translated, it gives CATSVSRGGQTQYF.

This clone was counted a few times. The genes are TRBV14 and TRBJ1-1, with D hard to call. The germline V gene encodes CDR1 SGHDN and CDR2 FVKESK. The V and J ends lost 4 bases and 1 base respectively, with 10 bases between them. The CDR3 length is 14 residues. CDR3 coding DNA: TGTGCCAGCAGCCCTCACCGGGGGAACACTGAAGCTTTCTTT. It codes for CASSPHRGNTEAFF.

The chain combines TRBV4-2 with TRBJ2-2; 13 positions agree with TRBD2. This CDR3 region has 15 residues. Germline lookup yields CDR1 LGHNA and CDR2 YNFKEQ. Trimming took 2 bases from V and 8 from J; bases not matched to a gene: 2. DNA for the CDR3: TGTGCCAGCAGCCAAAGACTAGCGGGAGGTGGGGAGCTGTTTTTT. It yields the protein CASSQRLAGGGELFF.

For the CDR3, the DNA is TGTGCCAGCAGCCCGTCGGGACTAGCGGGAGGCACAGATACGCAGTATTTT. Its protein is CASSPSGLAGGTDTQYF. The rearrangement uses TRBV3-1 (or the pseudogene TRBV3-2) and TRBJ2-3, with TRBD2 identical over 14 bases. The CDR3 spans 17 residues. Germline trimming cut 4 bases from V and 1 base from J; bases unmatched to any gene: 4. The V gene's germline CDR1 is LGHDT and CDR2 YNNKEL (reference sequence).

This clone occurred once. CDR3 sequence reads: CASTPTSGRAWGEQFF. The DNA for the CDR3 is TGTGCCAGCACCCCGACTAGCGGGAGGGCGTGGGGTGAGCAGTTCTTC. This chain joins TRBV11-2 and TRBJ2-1, with 14 bases lining up with TRBD2. The CDR3 sequence is 16 residues long. Looked up from germline, CDR1 is SGHAT and CDR2 is FQNNGV. J lost 9 bases, V lost 7 bases, and 11 bases had no gene match.

This clone occurred once. The chain uses TRBV2 and TRBJ1-2, with D tentatively TRBD1 (5 bases). The CDR3 runs to 15 residues. Trimming took off 4 bases at V and 5 bases at J, with 17 bases between the two ends. The germline CDR1 and CDR2 sequences are SNHLY and FYNNEI. CDR3 region: CASSGESGSSYGYTF. The CDR3 DNA follows: TGTGCCAGCAGTGGGGAGTCAGGGTCCAGTTATGGCTACACCTTC.

The chain has TRBV28 and TRBJ2-7; a weak D match, TRBD2 (7 bases). Germline CDR1 reads MDHEN; CDR2 reads SYDVKM. Between the trimmed V and J ends, which lost 8 bases and 4 bases, there was a span of 18 bases. The CDR3 loop spans 14 amino acids. DNA of the CDR3: TGTGCCAGCTGGGGGGGCGGCGGGAAATACGAGCAGTACTTC. Translated: CASWGGGGKYEQYF.

The V and J genes are TRBV11-3 and TRBJ2-5, with TRBD1 matching 7 bases. V shed 1 base, J shed 1 base, and the junction held 6 bases outside the gene matches. The length of the CDR3 is 16 residues. CDR1 is SGHNT and CDR2 is YENEEA in the germline V gene. The DNA of the CDR3 is TGTGCCAGCAGCTTAGTCGCACAGGGGCCCCAAGAGACCCAGTACTTC. Its protein product is CASSLVAQGPQETQYF.